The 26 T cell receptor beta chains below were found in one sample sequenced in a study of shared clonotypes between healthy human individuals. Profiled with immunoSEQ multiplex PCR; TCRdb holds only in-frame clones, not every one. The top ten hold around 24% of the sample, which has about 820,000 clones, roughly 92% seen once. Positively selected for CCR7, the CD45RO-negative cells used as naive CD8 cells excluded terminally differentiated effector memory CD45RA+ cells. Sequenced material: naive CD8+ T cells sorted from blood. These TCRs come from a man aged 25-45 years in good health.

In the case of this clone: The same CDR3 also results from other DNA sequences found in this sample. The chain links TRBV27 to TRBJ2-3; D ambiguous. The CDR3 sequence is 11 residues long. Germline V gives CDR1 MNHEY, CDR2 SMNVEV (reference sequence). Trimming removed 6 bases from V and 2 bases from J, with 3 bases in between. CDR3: CASRTTDTQYF. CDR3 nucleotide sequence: TGTGCCAGCAGGACCACAGATACGCAGTATTTT.

CDR3 sequence reads: CASRSGRVPDTQYF. CDR3 DNA: TGTGCCAGCAGAAGCGGGAGGGTGCCAGATACGCAGTATTTT. This chain links TRBV6-6 with TRBJ2-3; 10 bases are a match to TRBD2. This CDR3 is 14 amino acids long. Unmatched junction bases numbered 4, after V lost 6 bases and J lost 4 bases. CDR1 is MNHNY and CDR2 is SVGAGI in the germline V gene (reference sequence).

In DNA, the CDR3 is TGTGCCTGGGCTCCGGGACAGGGCTACGAGCAGTACTTC. Encoded protein: CAWAPGQGYEQYF. The rearrangement uses TRBV30 and TRBJ2-7, with 9 nucleotides matching TRBD1. The CDR3 contains 13 residues. CDR1 and CDR2 from the germline V gene are GTSNPN and SVGIG (reference sequence). V was clipped by 5 bases and J by 3 bases; unmatched bases: 5. Full variable domain (remainder filled in from reference TRBV30 and TRBJ2-7): SQTIHQWPATLVQPVGSPLSLECTVEGTSNPNLYWYRQAAGRGLQLLFYSVGIGQISSEVPQNLSASRPQDRQFILSSKKLLLSDSGFYLCAWAPGQGYEQYFGPGTRLTVT.

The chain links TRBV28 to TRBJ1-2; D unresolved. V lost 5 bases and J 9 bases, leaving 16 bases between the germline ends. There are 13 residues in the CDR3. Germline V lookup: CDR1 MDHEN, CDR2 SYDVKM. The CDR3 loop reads CASSGSTRLSYTF. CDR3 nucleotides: TGTGCCAGCAGTGGCTCGACGCGGTTGAGCTACACCTTC.

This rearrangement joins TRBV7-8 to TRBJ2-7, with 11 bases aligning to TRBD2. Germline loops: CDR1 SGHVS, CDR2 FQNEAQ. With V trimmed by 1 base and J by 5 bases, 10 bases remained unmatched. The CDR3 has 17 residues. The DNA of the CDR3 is TGTGCCAGCAGCTTAGGGGGGACTAGCGGCCAATTTGACGAGCAGTACTTC. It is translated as CASSLGGTSGQFDEQYF.

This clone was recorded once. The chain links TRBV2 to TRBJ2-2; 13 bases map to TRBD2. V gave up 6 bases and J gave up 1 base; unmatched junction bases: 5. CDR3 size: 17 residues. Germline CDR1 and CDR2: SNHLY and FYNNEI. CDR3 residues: CASRVTSGRKNTGELFF. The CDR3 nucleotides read TGTGCCAGCAGGGTGACTAGCGGGAGGAAGAACACCGGGGAGCTGTTTTTT.

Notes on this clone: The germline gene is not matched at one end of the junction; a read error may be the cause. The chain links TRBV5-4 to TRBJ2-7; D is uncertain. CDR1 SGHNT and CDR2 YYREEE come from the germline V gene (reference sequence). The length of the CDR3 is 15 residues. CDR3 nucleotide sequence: TGTGCCAACAGCTTGGTTGCCGGATCAACCTACGAGCAGTACTTC. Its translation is CANSLVAGSTYEQYF.

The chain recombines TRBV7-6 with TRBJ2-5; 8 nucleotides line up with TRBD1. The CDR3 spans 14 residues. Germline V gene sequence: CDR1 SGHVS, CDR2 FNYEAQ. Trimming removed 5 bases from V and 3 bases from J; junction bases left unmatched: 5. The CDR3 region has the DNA TGTGCCAGCAGCAGCCGGACAGGGAAAGAGACCCAGTACTTC. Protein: CASSSRTGKETQYF.

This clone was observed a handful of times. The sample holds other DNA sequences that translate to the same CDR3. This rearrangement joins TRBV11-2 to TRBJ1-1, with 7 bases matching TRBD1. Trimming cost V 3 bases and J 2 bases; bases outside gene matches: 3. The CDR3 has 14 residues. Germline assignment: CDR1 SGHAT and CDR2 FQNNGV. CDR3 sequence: CASSLRGRNTEAFF. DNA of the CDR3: TGTGCCAGCAGCTTGAGGGGGCGAAACACTGAAGCTTTCTTT.

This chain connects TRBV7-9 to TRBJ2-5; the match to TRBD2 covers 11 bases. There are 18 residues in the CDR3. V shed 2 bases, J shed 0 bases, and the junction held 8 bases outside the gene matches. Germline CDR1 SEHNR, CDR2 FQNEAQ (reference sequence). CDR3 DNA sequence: TGTGCCAGCAGCTTACCCCGGGGACTAGCGGAGCACCAAGAGACCCAGTACTTC. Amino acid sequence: CASSLPRGLAEHQETQYF.

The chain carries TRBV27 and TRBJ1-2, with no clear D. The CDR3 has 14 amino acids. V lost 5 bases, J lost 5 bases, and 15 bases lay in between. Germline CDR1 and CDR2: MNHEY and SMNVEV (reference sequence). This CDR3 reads CASSISGGPYGYTF. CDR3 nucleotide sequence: TGTGCCAGCAGTATTTCCGGAGGCCCTTATGGCTACACCTTC.

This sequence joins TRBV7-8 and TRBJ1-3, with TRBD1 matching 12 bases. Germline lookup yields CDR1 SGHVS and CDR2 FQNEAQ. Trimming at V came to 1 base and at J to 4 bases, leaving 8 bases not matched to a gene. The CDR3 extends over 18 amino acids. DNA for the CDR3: TGTGCCAGCAGCTTAGAGCCGGGACAGGGGGCGTTGGGAAACACCATATATTTT. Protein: CASSLEPGQGALGNTIYF.

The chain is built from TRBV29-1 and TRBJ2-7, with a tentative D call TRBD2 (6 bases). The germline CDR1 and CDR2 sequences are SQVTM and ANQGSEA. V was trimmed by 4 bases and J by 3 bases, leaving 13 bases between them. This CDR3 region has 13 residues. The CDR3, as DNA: TGCAGCGTTGTAATCCAGGGAGGCTACGAGCAGTACTTC. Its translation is CSVVIQGGYEQYF.

The CDR3 nucleotides read TGTGCCAGCAGCAGTGCTGGCAAACCCTACGAGCAGTACTTC. Its translation is CASSSAGKPYEQYF. This chain links TRBV5-8 with TRBJ2-7; D uncertain. The CDR3 extends over 14 amino acids. V was trimmed by 4 bases and J by 2 bases, leaving 13 bases between them. Germline loops: CDR1 SGHTS, CDR2 YDEGEE. The full variable domain, its missing parts supplied by reference TRBV5-8 and TRBJ2-7, is EAGVTQSPTHLIKTRGQQATLRCSPISGHTSVYWYQQALGLGLQFLLWYDEGEERNRGNFPPRFSGRQFPNYSSELNVNALELEDSALYLCASSSAGKPYEQYFGPGTRLTVT.

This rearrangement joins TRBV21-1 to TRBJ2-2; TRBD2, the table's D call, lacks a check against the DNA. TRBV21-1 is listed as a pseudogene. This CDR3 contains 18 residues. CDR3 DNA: TGTGCCAGCAGCAAAAAATTTTCATGGGAGGGAACGTCCGGGGAGCTGTTTTTT. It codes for CASSKKFSWEGTSGELFF.

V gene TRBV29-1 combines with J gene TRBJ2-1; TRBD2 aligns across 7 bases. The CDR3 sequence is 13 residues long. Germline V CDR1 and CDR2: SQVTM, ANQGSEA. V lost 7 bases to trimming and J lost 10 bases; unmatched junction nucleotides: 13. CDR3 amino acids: CSAVLASSREQFF. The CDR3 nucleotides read TGCAGCGCCGTACTAGCGAGCAGCAGGGAGCAGTTCTTC.

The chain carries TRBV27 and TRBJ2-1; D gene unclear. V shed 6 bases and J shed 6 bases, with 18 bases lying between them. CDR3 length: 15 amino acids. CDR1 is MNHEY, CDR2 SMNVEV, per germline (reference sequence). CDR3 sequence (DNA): TGTGCCAGCAGCCCGGTGTTTCCGGCATCCAATGAGCAGTTCTTC. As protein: CASSPVFPASNEQFF.

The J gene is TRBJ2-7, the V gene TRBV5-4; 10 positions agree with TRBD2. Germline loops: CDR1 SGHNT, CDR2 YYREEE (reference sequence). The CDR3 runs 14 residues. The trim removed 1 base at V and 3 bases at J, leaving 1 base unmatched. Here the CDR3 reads CASSLTSGNYEQYF. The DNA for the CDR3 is TGTGCCAGCAGCTTGACTAGCGGGAACTACGAGCAGTACTTC. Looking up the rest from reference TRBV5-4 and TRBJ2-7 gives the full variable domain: ETGVTQSPTHLIKTRGQQVTLRCSSQSGHNTVSWYQQALGQGPQFIFQYYREEENGRGNFPPRFSGLQFPNYSSELNVNALELDDSALYLCASSLTSGNYEQYFGPGTRLTVT.

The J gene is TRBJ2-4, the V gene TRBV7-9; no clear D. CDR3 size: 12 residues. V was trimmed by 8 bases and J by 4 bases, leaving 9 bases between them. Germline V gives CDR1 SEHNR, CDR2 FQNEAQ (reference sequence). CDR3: CASSGPKNIQYF. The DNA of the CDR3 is TGTGCCAGCTCCGGGCCAAAAAACATTCAGTACTTC.

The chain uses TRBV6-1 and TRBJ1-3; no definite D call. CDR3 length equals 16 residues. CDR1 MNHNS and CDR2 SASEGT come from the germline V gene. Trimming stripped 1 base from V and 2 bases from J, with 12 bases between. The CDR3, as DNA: TGTGCCAGCAGTGAAGATTCAGCCCCAGCTGGAAACACCATATATTTT. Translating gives CASSEDSAPAGNTIYF.

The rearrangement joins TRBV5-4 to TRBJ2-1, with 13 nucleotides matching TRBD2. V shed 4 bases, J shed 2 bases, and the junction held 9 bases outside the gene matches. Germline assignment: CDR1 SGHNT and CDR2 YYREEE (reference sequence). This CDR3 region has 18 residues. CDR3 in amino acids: CASSPGLAGVSAYNEQFF. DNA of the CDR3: TGTGCCAGCAGCCCCGGACTAGCGGGAGTCAGCGCCTACAATGAGCAGTTCTTC.

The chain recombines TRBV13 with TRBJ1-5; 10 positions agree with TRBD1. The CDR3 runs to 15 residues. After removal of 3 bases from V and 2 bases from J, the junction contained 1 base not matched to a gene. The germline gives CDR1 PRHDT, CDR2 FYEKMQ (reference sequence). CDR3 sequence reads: CASSFDRGRNQPQHF. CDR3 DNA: TGTGCCAGCAGCTTCGACAGGGGGCGCAATCAGCCCCAGCATTTT.

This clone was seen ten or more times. The CDR3 coding sequence is TGTGCCAGCAGCCGCAGTGGGGGGAACAATGAGCAGTTCTTC. Translated: CASSRSGGNNEQFF. This chain links TRBV4-2 with TRBJ2-1, with D maybe TRBD2 (6 bases). The germline V gene encodes CDR1 LGHNA and CDR2 YNFKEQ. Trimming removed 4 bases from V and 5 bases from J, with 12 bases in between. The CDR3 consists of 14 residues.

This CDR3 reads CASSPTLPHSYPPNYGYTF. CDR3 bases: TGTGCCAGCAGCCCTACTCTGCCCCATTCTTATCCTCCTAACTATGGCTACACCTTC. The chain recombines TRBV7-9 with TRBJ1-2; D unclear. In germline, CDR1 is SEHNR, CDR2 FQNEAQ (reference sequence). The germline V and J ends were trimmed by 5 bases and 0 bases, with 25 bases remaining between them. The CDR3 sequence is 19 residues long.

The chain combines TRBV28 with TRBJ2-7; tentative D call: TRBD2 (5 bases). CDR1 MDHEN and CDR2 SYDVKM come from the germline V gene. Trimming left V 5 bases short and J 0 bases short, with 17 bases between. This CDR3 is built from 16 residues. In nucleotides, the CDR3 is TGTGCCAGCAGTGCAATGCGACGGGATAGCTCCTACGAGCAGTACTTC. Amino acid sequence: CASSAMRRDSSYEQYF. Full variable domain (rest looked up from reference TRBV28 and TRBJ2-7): DVKVTQSSRYLVKRTGEKVFLECVQDMDHENMFWYRQDPGLGLRLIYFSYDVKMKEKGDIPEGYSVSREKKERFSLILESASTNQTSMYLCASSAMRRDSSYEQYFGPGTRLTVT.

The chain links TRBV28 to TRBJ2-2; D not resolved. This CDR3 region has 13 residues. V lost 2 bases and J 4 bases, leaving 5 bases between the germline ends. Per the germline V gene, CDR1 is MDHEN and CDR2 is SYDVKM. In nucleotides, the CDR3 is TGTGCCAGCAGTTTAATTAGCACCGGGGAGCTGTTTTTT. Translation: CASSLISTGELFF.